This T cell receptor beta chain was identified during a study of T-cell reconstitution after alpha-beta-depleted transplantation in children. Preparing the TCRbeta library involved the use of unique molecular identifiers. TCRdb passed the PCR reads through MiXCR, listing each CDR3 protein once. There are a few hundred thousand distinct CDR3 sequences in the sample; over 25% occur only once, and 30% to 40% lies in the top ten. A word on this clonotype: Its specificity is unknown.

The study's findings and limits: In some patients, recipient T cells and intrathymic progenitors surviving conditioning explained high day-60 diversity. Alpha-beta T cells present about two months after transplant were reported to originate from several hundred expanded graft clones.

The CDR3 has 14 residues. Germline CDR1 SGHDT, CDR2 YYEEEE. V gave up 1 base and J gave up 5 bases, with 13 bases separating them. The receptor was isolated from a boy under three years old with Wiskott-Aldrich syndrome, due to receive a stem cell transplant. The sequences come from PBMCs, collected before TCRalphabeta/CD19-depleted stem cell transplant. The V gene is TRBV5-6, the J gene TRBJ2-7; D remains unclear. The CDR3 loop is CASSLKVYGDEQYF. The CDR3 DNA is TGTGCCAGCAGCTTGAAGGTTTATGGGGACGAGCAGTACTTC.